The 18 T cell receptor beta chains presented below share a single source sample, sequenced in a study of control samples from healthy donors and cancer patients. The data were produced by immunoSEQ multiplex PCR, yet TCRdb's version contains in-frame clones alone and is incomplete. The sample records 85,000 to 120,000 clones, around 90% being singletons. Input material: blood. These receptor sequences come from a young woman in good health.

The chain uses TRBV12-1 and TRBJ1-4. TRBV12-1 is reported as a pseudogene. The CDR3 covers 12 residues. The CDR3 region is CASARDNEKLFF. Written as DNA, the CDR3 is TGTGCCAGCGCCCGGGATAATGAAAAACTGTTTTTT.

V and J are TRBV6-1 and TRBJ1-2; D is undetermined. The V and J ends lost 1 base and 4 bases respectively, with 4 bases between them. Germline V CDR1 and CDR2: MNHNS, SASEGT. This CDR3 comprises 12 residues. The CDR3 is CASSEEVYGYTF. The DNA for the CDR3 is TGTGCCAGCAGTGAAGAGGTCTATGGCTACACCTTC.

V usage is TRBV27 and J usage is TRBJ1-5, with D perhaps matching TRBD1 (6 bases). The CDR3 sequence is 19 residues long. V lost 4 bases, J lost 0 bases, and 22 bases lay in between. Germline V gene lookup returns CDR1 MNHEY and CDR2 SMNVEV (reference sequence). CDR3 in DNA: TGTGCCAGCAGTTCCCGTTCAGAGAGGGGGGGAGATAGCAATCAGCCCCAGCATTTT. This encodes CASSSRSERGGDSNQPQHF.

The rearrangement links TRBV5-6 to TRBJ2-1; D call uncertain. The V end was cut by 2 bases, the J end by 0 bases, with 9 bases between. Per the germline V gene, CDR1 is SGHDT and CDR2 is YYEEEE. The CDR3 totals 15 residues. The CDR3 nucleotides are TGTGCCAGCAGCTTTTTTTCTAGCTCCTACAATGAGCAGTTCTTC. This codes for CASSFFSSSYNEQFF.

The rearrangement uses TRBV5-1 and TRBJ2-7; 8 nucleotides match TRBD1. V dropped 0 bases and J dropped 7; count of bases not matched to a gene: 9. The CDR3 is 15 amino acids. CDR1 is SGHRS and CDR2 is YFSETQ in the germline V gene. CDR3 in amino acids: CASSLAQGETEEQYF. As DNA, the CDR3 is TGCGCCAGCAGCTTGGCACAGGGGGAAACGGAGGAGCAGTACTTC.

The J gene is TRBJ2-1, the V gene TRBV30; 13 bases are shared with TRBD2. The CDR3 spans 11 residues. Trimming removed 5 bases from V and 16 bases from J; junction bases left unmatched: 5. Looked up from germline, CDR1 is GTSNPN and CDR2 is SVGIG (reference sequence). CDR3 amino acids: CAWGPGLAGFF. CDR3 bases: TGTGCCTGGGGACCGGGACTAGCGGGATTCTTC.

As DNA, the CDR3 is TGTGCCAGCAGCTTGAAGGCTCCGTACCAAGAGACCCAGTACTTC. Amino acid sequence: CASSLKAPYQETQYF. The V call is TRBV5-6, the J call TRBJ2-5, with D hard to call. Germline values: CDR1 SGHDT, CDR2 YYEEEE. V lost 1 base to trimming and J lost 0 bases, with 10 bases between them. The CDR3 consists of 15 residues.

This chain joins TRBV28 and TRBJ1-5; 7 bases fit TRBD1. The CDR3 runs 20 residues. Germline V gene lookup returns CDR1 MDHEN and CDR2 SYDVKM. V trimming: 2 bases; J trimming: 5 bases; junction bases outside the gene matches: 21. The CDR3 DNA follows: TGTGCCAGCAGTTTACCCCCCGGCCGGACGTCCACAGGGGTCCATCAGCCCCAGCATTTT. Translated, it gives CASSLPPGRTSTGVHQPQHF. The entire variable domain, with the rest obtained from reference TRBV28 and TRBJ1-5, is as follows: DVKVTQSSRYLVKRTGEKVFLECVQDMDHENMFWYRQDPGLGLRLIYFSYDVKMKEKGDIPEGYSVSREKKERFSLILESASTNQTSMYLCASSLPPGRTSTGVHQPQHFGDGTRLSIL.

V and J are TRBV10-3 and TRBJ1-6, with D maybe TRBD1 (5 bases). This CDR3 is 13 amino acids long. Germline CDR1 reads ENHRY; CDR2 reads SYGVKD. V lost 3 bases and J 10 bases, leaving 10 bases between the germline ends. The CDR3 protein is CAISDLGDSPLHF. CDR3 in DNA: TGTGCCATCAGTGATCTCGGGGACTCACCCCTCCACTTT.

Here the CDR3 reads CASSISGTSGGFYNEQFF. Here the CDR3 DNA reads TGCGCCAGCAGCATCTCCGGGACTAGCGGGGGGTTCTACAATGAGCAGTTCTTC. The rearrangement uses TRBV5-1 and TRBJ2-1; TRBD2 agrees at 15 bases. This CDR3 region has 18 residues. CDR1 and CDR2 (germline): SGHRS, YFSETQ. Losses at the gene ends were 4 bases for V and 3 bases for J; bases not matched to a gene: 8.

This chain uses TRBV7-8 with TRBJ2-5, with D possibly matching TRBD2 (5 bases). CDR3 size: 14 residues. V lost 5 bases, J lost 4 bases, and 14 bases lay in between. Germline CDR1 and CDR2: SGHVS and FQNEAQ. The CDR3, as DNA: TGTGCCAGCAGCAAAACACTAGTCGGAGAGACCCAGTACTTC. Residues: CASSKTLVGETQYF. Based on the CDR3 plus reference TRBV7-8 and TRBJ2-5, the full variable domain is GAGVSQSPRYKVAKRGQDVALRCDPISGHVSLFWYQQALGQGPEFLTYFQNEAQLDKSGLPSDRFFAERPEGSVSTLKIQRTQQEDSAVYLCASSKTLVGETQYFGPGTRLLVL.

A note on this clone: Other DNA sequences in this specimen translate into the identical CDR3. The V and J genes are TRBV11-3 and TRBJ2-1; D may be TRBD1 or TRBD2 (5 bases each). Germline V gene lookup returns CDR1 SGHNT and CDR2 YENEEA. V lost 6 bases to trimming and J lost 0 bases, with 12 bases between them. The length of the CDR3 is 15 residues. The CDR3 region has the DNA TGTGCCAGCAGTTTGGGGGATAGCTCCTACAATGAGCAGTTCTTC. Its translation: CASSLGDSSYNEQFF.

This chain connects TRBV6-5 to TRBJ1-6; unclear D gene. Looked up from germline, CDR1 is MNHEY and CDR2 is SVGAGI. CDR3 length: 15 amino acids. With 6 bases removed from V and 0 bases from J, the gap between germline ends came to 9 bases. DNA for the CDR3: TGTGCCAGCAGAGACAAGAGCTCCTATAATTCACCCCTCCACTTT. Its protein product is CASRDKSSYNSPLHF.

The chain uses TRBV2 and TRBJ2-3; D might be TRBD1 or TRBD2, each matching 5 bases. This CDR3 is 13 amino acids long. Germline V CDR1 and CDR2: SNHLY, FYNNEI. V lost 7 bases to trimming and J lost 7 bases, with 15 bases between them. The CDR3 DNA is TGTGCCAGCACCCCCGATGGGGGACATACGCAGTATTTT. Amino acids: CASTPDGGHTQYF. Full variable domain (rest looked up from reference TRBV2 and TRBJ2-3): EPEVTQTPSHQVTQMGQEVILRCVPISNHLYFYWYRQILGQKVEFLVSFYNNEISEKSEIFDDQFSVERPDGSNFTLKIRSTKLEDSAMYFCASTPDGGHTQYFGPGTRLTVL.

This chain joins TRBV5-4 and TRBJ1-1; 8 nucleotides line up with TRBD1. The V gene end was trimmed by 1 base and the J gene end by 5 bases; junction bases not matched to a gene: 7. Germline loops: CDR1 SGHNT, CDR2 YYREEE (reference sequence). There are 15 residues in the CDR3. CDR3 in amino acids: CASSLYPTGGTEAFF. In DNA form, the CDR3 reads TGTGCCAGCAGCTTGTATCCTACAGGGGGGACTGAAGCTTTCTTT. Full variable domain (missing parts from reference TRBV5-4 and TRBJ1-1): ETGVTQSPTHLIKTRGQQVTLRCSSQSGHNTVSWYQQALGQGPQFIFQYYREEENGRGNFPPRFSGLQFPNYSSELNVNALELDDSALYLCASSLYPTGGTEAFFGQGTRLTVV.

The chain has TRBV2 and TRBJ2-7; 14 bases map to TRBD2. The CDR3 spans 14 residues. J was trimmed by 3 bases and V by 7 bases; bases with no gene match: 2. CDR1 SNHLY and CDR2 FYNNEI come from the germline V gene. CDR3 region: CASMGLAGDYEQYF. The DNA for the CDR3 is TGTGCCAGCATGGGACTAGCGGGAGACTACGAGCAGTACTTC.

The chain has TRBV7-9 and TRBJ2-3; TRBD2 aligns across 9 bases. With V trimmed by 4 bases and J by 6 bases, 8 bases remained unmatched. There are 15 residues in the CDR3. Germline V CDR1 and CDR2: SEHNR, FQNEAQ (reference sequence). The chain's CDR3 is CASSSTGLAADTQYF. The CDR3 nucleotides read TGTGCCAGCAGCTCCACGGGACTAGCAGCTGATACGCAGTATTTT.

In DNA form, the CDR3 reads TGCAGCGTTGGGTCCAGGGGAGGGGGGACTGAAGCTTTCTTT. It translates to CSVGSRGGGTEAFF. V gene TRBV29-1 combines with J gene TRBJ1-1, with D possibly matching TRBD1 (6 bases). CDR1 SQVTM and CDR2 ANQGSEA come from the germline V gene. V dropped 4 bases and J dropped 5 bases, with 17 bases sitting between them. The CDR3 length is 14 residues.